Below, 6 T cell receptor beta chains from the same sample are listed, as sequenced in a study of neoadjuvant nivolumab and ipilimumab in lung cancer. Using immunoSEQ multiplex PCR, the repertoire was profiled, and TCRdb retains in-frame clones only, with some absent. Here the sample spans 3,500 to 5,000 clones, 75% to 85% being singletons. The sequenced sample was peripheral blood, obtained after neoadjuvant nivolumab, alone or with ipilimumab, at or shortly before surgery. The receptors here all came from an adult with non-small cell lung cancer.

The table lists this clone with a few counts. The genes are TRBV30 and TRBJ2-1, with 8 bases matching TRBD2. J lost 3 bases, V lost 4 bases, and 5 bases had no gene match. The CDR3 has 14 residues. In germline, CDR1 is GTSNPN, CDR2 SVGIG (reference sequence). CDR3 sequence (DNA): TGTGCCTGGACAGAGCGGGAGATCTACAATGAGCAGTTCTTC. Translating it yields CAWTEREIYNEQFF.

CDR3 nucleotides: TGTGCCAGCAGCACCAGCCGATCGAGACTAGCGGGCACAGATACGCAGTATTTT. Translating it yields CASSTSRSRLAGTDTQYF. V is TRBV5-4 and J is TRBJ2-3; 9 bases fit TRBD2. CDR1 and CDR2 (germline): SGHNT, YYREEE (reference sequence). CDR3 length: 18 residues. After removal of 4 bases from V and 1 base from J, the junction contained 13 bases not matched to a gene.

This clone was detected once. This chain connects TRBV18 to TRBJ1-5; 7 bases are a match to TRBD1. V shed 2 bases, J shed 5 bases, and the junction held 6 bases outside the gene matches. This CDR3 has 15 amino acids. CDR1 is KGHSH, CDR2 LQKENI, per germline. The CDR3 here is CASSPGPGGDQPQHF. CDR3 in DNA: TGTGCCAGCTCACCAGGGCCAGGGGGGGATCAGCCCCAGCATTTT.

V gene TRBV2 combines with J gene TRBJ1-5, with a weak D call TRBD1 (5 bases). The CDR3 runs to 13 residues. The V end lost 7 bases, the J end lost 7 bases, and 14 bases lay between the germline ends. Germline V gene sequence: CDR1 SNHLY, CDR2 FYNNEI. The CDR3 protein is CASTGAPLQPQHF. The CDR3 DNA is TGTGCCAGCACCGGGGCCCCGCTACAGCCCCAGCATTTT.

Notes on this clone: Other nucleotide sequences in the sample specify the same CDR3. The CDR3 is CSARGGSEQYF. The CDR3, as DNA: TGCAGTGCTAGGGGGGGATCCGAGCAGTACTTC. The rearrangement joins TRBV20-1 to TRBJ2-7, with D perhaps TRBD2 (6 bases). The V gene lost 3 bases and the J gene lost 6 bases, with 9 bases spanning the gap. This CDR3 has 11 amino acids. Germline V gives CDR1 DFQATT, CDR2 SNEGSKA (reference sequence).

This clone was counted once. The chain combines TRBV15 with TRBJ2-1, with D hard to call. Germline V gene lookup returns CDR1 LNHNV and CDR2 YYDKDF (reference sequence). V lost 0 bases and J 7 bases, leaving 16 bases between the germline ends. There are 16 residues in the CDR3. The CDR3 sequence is CATSRDYSAGQNEQFF. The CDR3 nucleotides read TGTGCCACCAGCAGAGACTATTCGGCAGGTCAGAATGAGCAGTTCTTC.